This TCR beta chain was documented in a study of CD8+ T cells in alopecia areata. Overall study context: C3H/HeJ graft donors with spontaneous alopecia, aged about 6-12 months, supplied skin that was transplanted onto female C3H/HeJ mice aged roughly 7-11 weeks. Overall study findings and caveats: Clonality in lesional scalp, especially alopecia totalis/universalis, exceeded that of normal scalp. Scalp samples also contribute reads from the resident alphabeta T cells found in normal skin. Mice showed TCR sharing more clearly than patients did, possibly owing to HLA.

This CDR3 has 15 residues. Trimming left V 2 bases short and J 3 bases short, with 12 bases between. The germline V gene has CDR1 MNHDT and CDR2 YYDKIL. RNA, once extracted, was reverse transcribed into cDNA for use as the sequencing template. Using immunoSEQ multiplex PCR, the repertoire was profiled, and TCRdb retains in-frame clones only, with some absent. The sample has over 5,500 clones, none seen only once. This clone is labeled medium-sized. Its antigen remains unidentified. Germline and genes: mouse. The sequenced fragment ends 4 residues before the CDR3 boundary, so the rest is inferred from the germline J gene. Sorting relied on CD4, CD8alpha, NKG2D, NKG2ACE and other markers applied to pooled cutaneous lymph node cells.

Sequencing was performed on CD8+ T cells sorted from a lymph node. The J gene is TRBJ2-3, the V gene TRBV17; a possible D gene is TRBD1 (6 bases). The clonotype originates from a C3H/HeJ mouse with alopecia areata. MHC haplotype of the mouse line: H2-k. CDR3 amino acids: CASSRTGSRAETLYF. The sequenced part of the CDR3 DNA is TGTGCTAGCAGTAGAACAGGGTCACGGGCAGAA. Combining the CDR3 with reference TRBV17 and TRBJ2-3 gives the whole variable domain DTTVKQNPRYKLARVGKPVNLICSQTMNHDTMYWYQKKPNQAPKLLLFYYDKILNREADTFEKFQSSRPNNSFCSLYIGSAGLEYSAMYLCASSRTGSRAETLYFGSGTRLTVL.